This T cell receptor (beta chain) comes out of a study of shared clonotypes between healthy human individuals. Study summary: There were three CD4 naive, three CD4 memory, two CD8 naive and one CD8 memory plates per donor.

The table came from immunoSEQ multiplex PCR; TCRdb's copy has only in-frame clones and leaves some out. The sample has around 2.1 million clones; 90% to 97% are singletons. Study outcomes and limitations: The study found lower generation probabilities in non-shared clonotypes than in those shared by all four donors.

Points on this clone: The antigen is undetermined.

This clonotype originated in a man between 18 and 35 years old in good health. Source material: naive CD4+ T cells sorted from blood. Subset meaning: CD45RA+ positively selected.

The CDR3 nucleotides are TGTGCCAGTCGGGGACAGGCGTTTAGCAATCAGCCCCAGCATTTT. Translation: CASRGQAFSNQPQHF. The chain is built from TRBV2 and TRBJ1-5, with 8 bases fitting TRBD1. This CDR3 contains 15 residues. Germline CDR1 reads SNHLY; CDR2 reads FYNNEI. Germline trimming cut 9 bases from V and 0 bases from J; bases unmatched to any gene: 7.